The 2 T cell receptor beta chains below were found in one sample sequenced in a study of CD8+ T cells in alopecia areata. After isolation, RNA underwent reverse transcription to generate cDNA as the sequencing template. Data came from immunoSEQ multiplex PCR; TCRdb stores just in-frame clones and leaves some out. The table lists 170,000 or so clones, approximately 56% of them singletons. The sample was CD4+ T cells sorted from blood, taken at week 0. The source is a human donor with alopecia areata.

CDR3: CASKAGSLSYEQYF. CDR3 bases: TGTGCCAGCAAGGCGGGGTCCCTCTCCTACGAGCAGTACTTC. The V and J genes are TRBV6-5 and TRBJ2-7; a possible D gene is TRBD2 (6 bases). The CDR3 sequence is 14 residues long. CDR1 is MNHEY and CDR2 is SVGAGI in the germline V gene. V dropped 7 bases and J dropped 0 bases, with 13 bases sitting between them.

This clone has more than one count but fewer than ten. The chain links TRBV2 to TRBJ2-7, with a weak D call TRBD2 (5 bases). V shed 1 base and J shed 2 bases, with 9 bases lying between them. The CDR3 is 14 amino acids. The V gene's germline CDR1 is SNHLY and CDR2 FYNNEI. This CDR3 reads CASSEGRGAYEQYF. The CDR3 region has the DNA TGTGCCAGCAGTGAAGGCCGGGGAGCCTACGAGCAGTACTTC.